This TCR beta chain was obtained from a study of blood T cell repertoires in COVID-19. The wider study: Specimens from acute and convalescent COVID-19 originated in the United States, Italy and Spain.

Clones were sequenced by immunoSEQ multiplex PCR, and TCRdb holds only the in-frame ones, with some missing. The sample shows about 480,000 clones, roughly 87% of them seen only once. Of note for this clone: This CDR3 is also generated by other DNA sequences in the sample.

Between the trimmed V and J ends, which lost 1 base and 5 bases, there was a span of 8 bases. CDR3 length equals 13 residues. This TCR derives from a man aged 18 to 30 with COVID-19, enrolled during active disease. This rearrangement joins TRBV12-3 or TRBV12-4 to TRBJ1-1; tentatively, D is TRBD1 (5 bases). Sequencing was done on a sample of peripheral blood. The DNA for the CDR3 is TGTGCCAGCAGTTTAGGGGGGGGAACTGAAGCTTTCTTT. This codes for CASSLGGGTEAFF.